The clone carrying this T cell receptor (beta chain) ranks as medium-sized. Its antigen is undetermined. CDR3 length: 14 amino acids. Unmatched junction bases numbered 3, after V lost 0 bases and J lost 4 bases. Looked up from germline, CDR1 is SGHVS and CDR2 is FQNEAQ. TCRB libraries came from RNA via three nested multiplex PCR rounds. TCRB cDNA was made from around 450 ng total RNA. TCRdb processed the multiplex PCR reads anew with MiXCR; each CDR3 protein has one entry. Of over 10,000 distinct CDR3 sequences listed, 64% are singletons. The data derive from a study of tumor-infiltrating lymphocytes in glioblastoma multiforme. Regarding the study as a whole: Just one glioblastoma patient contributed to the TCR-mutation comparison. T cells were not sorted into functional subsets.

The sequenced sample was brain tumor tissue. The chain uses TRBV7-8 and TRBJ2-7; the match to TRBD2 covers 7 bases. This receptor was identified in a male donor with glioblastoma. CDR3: CASSLATGGYEQYF. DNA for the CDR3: TGTGCCAGCAGCTTAGCGACGGGGGGTTACGAGCAGTACTTC.